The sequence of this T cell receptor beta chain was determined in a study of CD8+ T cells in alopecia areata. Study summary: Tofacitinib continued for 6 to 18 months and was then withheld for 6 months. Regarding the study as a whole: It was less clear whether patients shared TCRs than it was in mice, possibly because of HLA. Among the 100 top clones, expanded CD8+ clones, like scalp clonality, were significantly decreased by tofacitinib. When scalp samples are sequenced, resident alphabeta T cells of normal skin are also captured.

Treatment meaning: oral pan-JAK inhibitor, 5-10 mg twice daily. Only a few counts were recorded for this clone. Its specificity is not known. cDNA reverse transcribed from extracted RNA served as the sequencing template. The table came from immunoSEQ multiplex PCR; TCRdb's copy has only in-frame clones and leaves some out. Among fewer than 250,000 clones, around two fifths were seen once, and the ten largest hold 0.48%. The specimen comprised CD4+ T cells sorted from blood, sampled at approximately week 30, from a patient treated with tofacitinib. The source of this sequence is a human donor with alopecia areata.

CDR3 protein: CASSLNREQFF. CDR3 bases: TGTGCCAGCAGCCTGAACAGAGAGCAGTTCTTC. The chain combines TRBV7-2 with TRBJ2-1; D is ambiguous. Germline V CDR1 and CDR2: SGHTA, FQGNSA. Trimming left V 5 bases short and J 10 bases short, with 9 bases between. This CDR3 has 11 residues.